This T cell receptor beta chain was identified in a study of somatic mutations in cytotoxic T cells in rheumatoid arthritis. At the level of the study: A subset of V beta antibody-stained T-cell populations was isolated by flow sorting, reaching nearly 100% purity, and this subset included V beta1+ cells that went on to TCRB sequencing. Study-wide findings and caveats: Some patients, about an eighth of the roughly 65, had a largest CD8+ clone that exceeded 20% of CD8+ cells.

The repertoire was sequenced with immunoSEQ multiplex PCR; TCRdb's copy has only in-frame clones and lacks some. The sample includes around 19,000 clones, approximately 86% seen only once; the top ten take approximately 17%. About this clone: Its antigen is not known.

Healthy-control blood donors had a median age of roughly 60 years (range roughly 21-80) and were 50% to 65% female. The specimen was CD8+ T cells sorted from blood. The receptor comes from a woman aged 45-65 years in good health.

The CDR3 coding sequence is TGCGCCAGCAGCCCAACCGGGACAGGGCCCTACAATGAGCAGTTCTTC. Protein product: CASSPTGTGPYNEQFF. The V call is TRBV5-1, the J call TRBJ2-1; 9 positions agree with TRBD1. Germline lookup yields CDR1 SGHRS and CDR2 YFSETQ. The CDR3 has 16 residues. Trimming cost V 4 bases and J 2 bases; bases outside gene matches: 7.